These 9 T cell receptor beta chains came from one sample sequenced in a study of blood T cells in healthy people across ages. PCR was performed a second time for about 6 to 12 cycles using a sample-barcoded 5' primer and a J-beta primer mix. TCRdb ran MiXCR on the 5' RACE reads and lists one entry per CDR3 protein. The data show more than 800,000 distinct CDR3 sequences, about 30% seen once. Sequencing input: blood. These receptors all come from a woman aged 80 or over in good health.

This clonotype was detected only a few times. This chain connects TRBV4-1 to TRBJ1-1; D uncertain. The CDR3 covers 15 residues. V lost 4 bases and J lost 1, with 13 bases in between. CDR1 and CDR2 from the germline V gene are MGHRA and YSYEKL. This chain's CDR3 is CASSLVRQANTEAFF. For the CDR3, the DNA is TGCGCCAGCAGCCTCGTACGGCAGGCGAACACTGAAGCTTTCTTT.

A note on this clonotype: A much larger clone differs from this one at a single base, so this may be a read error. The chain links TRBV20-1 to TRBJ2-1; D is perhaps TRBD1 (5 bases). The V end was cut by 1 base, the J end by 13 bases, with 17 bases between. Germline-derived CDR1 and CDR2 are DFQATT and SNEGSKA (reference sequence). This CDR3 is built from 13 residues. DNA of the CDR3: TGCAGTGCTAGAGCGACAGATCAAGAGACCCAGTTCTTC. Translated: CSARATDQETQFF.

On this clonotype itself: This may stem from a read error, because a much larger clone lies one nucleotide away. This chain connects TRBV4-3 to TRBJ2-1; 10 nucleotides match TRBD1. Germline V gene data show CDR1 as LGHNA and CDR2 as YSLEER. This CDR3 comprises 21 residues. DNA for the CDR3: TGCGCCAGCAGCCAAGATAGGAAGGGACAGGGGACTTATAGCTCCTACGATGAGCAGTTCTTC. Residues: CASSQDRKGQGTYSSYDEQFF.

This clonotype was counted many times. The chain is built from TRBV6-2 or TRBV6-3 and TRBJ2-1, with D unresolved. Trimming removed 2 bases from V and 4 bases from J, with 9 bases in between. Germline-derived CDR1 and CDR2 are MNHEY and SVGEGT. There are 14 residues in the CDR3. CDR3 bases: TGTGCCAGCAGTTACGCGGCCGAATACAATGAGCAGTTCTTC. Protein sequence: CASSYAAEYNEQFF.

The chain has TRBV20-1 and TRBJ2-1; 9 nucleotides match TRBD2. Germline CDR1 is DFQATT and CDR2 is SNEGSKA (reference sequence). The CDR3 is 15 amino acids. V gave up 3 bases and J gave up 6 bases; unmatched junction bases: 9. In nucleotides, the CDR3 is TGCAGTGCTAGGAGGGGCGGGGGGGCCCTCAATGAGCAGTTCTTC. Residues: CSARRGGGALNEQFF.

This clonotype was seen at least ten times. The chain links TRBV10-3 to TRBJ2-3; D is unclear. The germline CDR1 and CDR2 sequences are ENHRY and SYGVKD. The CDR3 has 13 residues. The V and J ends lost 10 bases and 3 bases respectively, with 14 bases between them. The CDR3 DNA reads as TGTGCCAATTCACCGAGGCCGACAGATACGCAGTATTTT. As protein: CANSPRPTDTQYF.

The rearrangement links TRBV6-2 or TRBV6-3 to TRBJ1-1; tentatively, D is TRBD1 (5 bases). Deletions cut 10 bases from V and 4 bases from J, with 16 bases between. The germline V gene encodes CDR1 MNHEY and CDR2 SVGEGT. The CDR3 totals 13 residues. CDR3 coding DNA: TGTGCCATCACTGCTCGAGGGACCACTGAAGCTTTCTTT. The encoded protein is CAITARGTTEAFF.

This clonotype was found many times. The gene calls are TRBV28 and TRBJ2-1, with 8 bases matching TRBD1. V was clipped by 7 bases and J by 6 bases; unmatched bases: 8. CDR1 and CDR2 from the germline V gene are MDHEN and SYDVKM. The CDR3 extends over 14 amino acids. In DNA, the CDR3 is TGTGCCAGCAATACACAGGGGGTGTTCAATGAGCAGTTCTTC. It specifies CASNTQGVFNEQFF. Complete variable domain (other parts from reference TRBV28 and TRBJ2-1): DVKVTQSSRYLVKRTGEKVFLECVQDMDHENMFWYRQDPGLGLRLIYFSYDVKMKEKGDIPEGYSVSREKKERFSLILESASTNQTSMYLCASNTQGVFNEQFFGPGTRLTVL.

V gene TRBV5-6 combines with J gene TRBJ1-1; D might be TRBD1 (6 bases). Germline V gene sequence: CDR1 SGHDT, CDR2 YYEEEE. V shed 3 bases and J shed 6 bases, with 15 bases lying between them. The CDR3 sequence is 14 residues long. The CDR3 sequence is CASSWGGRIPEAFF. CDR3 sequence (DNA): TGTGCCAGCAGCTGGGGGGGCAGAATCCCTGAAGCTTTCTTT.